This is a list of T cell receptor beta chains from one sample in a study of blood T cell repertoires in COVID-19. Only in-frame clones appear in the TCRdb table, and some are missing; sequencing was by immunoSEQ multiplex PCR. The sample holds about 180,000 clones, roughly 88% seen once. Source material: PBMCs or T cells enriched from blood (not recorded which). The receptors derive from a woman aged 18-29 years who had recovered from COVID-19. The CDR3 runs from the conserved cysteine through the conserved F or W. D genes are given only for firm matches. Not all rows give a size; the values are once, few, many and, for expanded clones, a class.

>TRBD1|TRBV4-1|-|TRBJ2-3
CASSQLPDRGADTQYF
TGCGCCAGCAGCCAATTGCCCGACAGGGGGGCAGATACGCAGTATTTT
>TRBD2|TRBV6-5|-|TRBJ2-7
CAIEQAGDYEQYF
TGTGCCATCGAGCAAGCGGGAGACTACGAGCAGTACTTC
>-|TRBV19|-|TRBJ2-7
CASSIGAATSIYEQYF
TGTGCCAGTAGTATCGGTGCCGCGACATCAATCTACGAGCAGTACTTC
>TRBD1|TRBV29-1|-|TRBJ2-7
CSADSGQGNSYEQYF
TGCAGCGCCGACTCGGGACAGGGAAACTCCTACGAGCAGTACTTC
>-|TRBV20-1|-|TRBJ2-1
CSASWQDYNEQFF
TGCAGTGCTAGTTGGCAGGACTACAATGAGCAGTTCTTC
>TRBD1|TRBV4-1|-|TRBJ2-3
CASSLNQGAITDTQYF
TGCGCCAGCAGCCTCAATCAGGGGGCAATCACAGATACGCAGTATTTT
>-|TRBV7-2|-|TRBJ2-5
CASSLVGQETQYF
TGTGCCAGCAGCTTAGTCGGCCAAGAGACCCAGTACTTC
>-|TRBV30|once|TRBJ1-1
CAWSDTGSGTEAFF
TGTGCCTGGAGTGATACAGGGTCAGGCACTGAAGCTTTCTTT
>-|TRBV6-5|few|TRBJ2-2
CASSPSATGELFF
TGTGCCAGCAGCCCCAGCGCCACCGGGGAGCTGTTTTTT
>-|TRBV7-8|-|TRBJ2-5
CASSLGERPETQYF
TGTGCCAGCAGCTTAGGTGAGCGTCCAGAGACCCAGTACTTC
>-|TRBV27|-|TRBJ2-7
CASSLSSGGYAEQYF
TGTGCCAGCAGTTTATCTTCAGGGGGGTACGCGGAGCAGTACTTC
>-|TRBV19|once|TRBJ1-3
CASTTLGQGPGNTIYF
TGTGCCAGTACCACCCTAGGACAAGGCCCTGGAAACACCATATATTTT
>-|TRBV27|-|TRBJ1-1
CASSGGGPGLNTEAFF
TGTGCCAGCAGTGGAGGAGGTCCGGGACTTAACACTGAAGCTTTCTTT
>TRBD1|TRBV6-4|-|TRBJ1-1
CASRGTGGASFF
TGTGCCAGCAGGGGGACAGGAGGGGCATCTTTCTTT
>-|TRBV6-2/TRBV6-3|-|TRBJ2-3
CASSSTIDNRDTDTQYF
TGTGCCAGCAGTTCTACGATAGACAACAGAGACACAGATACGCAGTATTTT
>-|TRBV20-1|few|TRBJ1-2
CSARDVQGITF
TGCAGTGCTAGAGATGTTCAGGGTATCACCTTC
>-|TRBV9|-|TRBJ1-6
CASSVAGLKSPLHF
TGTGCCAGCAGCGTGGCAGGGCTGAAATCACCCCTCCACTTT
>-|TRBV6-5|-|TRBJ1-5
CASRRDVGQPQHF
TGTGCCAGCAGGCGGGATGTTGGTCAGCCCCAGCATTTT
>TRBD1|TRBV6-1|once|TRBJ1-3
CASSDSGGAGGNTIYF
TGTGCCAGCAGTGATTCAGGGGGCGCGGGTGGAAACACCATATATTTT
>TRBD1|TRBV29-1|once|TRBJ1-2
CSVGETGGDYGYTF
TGCAGCGTTGGCGAGACAGGGGGGGACTATGGCTACACCTTC
>-|TRBV29-1|few|TRBJ2-1
CSVRGDRSGYNEQFF
TGCAGCGTCCGGGGTGACAGGTCCGGCTACAATGAGCAGTTCTTC
>TRBD1|TRBV6-5|-|TRBJ2-1
CASSRTGVNEQFF
TGTGCCAGCAGTAGGACAGGGGTCAATGAGCAGTTCTTC
>-|TRBV7-3|once|TRBJ2-5
CASSRDIRETQYF
TGTGCCAGCAGCCGGGACATCAGAGAGACCCAGTACTTC
>TRBD1|TRBV2|few|TRBJ1-1
CASSDRRQAGGNTEAFF
TGTGCCAGCAGTGATCGAAGACAGGCAGGGGGGAACACTGAAGCTTTCTTT
>-|TRBV19|few|TRBJ1-5
CASILSGHLNQPQHF
TGTGCCAGTATCCTTTCAGGGCACCTCAATCAGCCCCAGCATTTT
>-|TRBV2|-|TRBJ2-4
CASSERNIQYF
TGTGCCAGCAGTGAACGAAACATTCAGTACTTC
>TRBD2|TRBV25-1|-|TRBJ2-5
CASSERLAGGVTQYF
TGTGCCAGCAGTGAGAGGCTAGCGGGGGGCGTGACCCAGTACTTC
>-|TRBV5-1|-|TRBJ1-2
CASSFGGDGYTF
TGCGCCAGCAGCTTCGGAGGGGATGGCTACACCTTC
>-|TRBV5-1|-|TRBJ1-1
CASSPTGPLEVFF
TGCGCCAGCAGCCCAACAGGGCCCCTAGAGGTTTTCTTT
>TRBD2|TRBV2|-|TRBJ2-5
CASDPGLAGERWTQYF
TGTGCCAGCGATCCGGGACTAGCGGGAGAGCGTTGGACCCAGTACTTC
>-|TRBV18|-|TRBJ2-1
CASSPNSRDNEQFF
TGTGCCAGCTCACCAAACTCCCGAGACAATGAGCAGTTCTTC
>-|TRBV28|few|TRBJ1-6
CASIPAGWNSPLHF
TGTGCCAGCATCCCCGCCGGGTGGAATTCACCCCTCCACTTT
>TRBD1|TRBV11-2|-|TRBJ2-5
CASSSNRGPETQYF
TGTGCCAGCAGCTCCAACAGGGGGCCAGAGACCCAGTACTTC
>-|TRBV19|-|TRBJ1-4
CATQRGRQEKLFF
TGTGCCACGCAGCGGGGGAGACAGGAAAAACTGTTTTTT
>TRBD1|TRBV18|once|TRBJ1-1
CASSPGQGGVNTEAFF
TGTGCCAGCTCACCTGGACAGGGAGGGGTGAACACTGAAGCTTTCTTT
>-|TRBV3-1/TRBV3-2|-|TRBJ2-1
CASSQTWRGRNDTYNEQFF
TGTGCCAGCAGCCAGACTTGGCGGGGCCGCAACGATACCTACAATGAGCAGTTCTTC
>TRBD1|TRBV29-1|-|TRBJ2-2
CSVEDTGTGATGELFF
TGCAGCGTTGAAGATACCGGGACAGGGGCCACCGGGGAGCTGTTTTTT
>TRBD1|TRBV7-9|-|TRBJ1-4
CASRGQGEGEKLFF
TGTGCCAGCAGGGGACAGGGGGAGGGTGAAAAACTGTTTTTT
>TRBD1|TRBV7-9|-|TRBJ1-1
CASSLTTGEAFF
TGTGCCAGCAGCTTGACGACAGGGGAAGCTTTCTTT
>-|TRBV7-3|-|TRBJ1-1
CASSMGAANTEAFF
TGTGCCAGCAGCATGGGGGCGGCGAACACTGAAGCTTTCTTT
>-|TRBV7-9|-|TRBJ2-3
CASSLLRGAGDTQYF
TGTGCCAGCAGCTTACTCCGGGGGGCGGGAGATACGCAGTATTTT
>TRBD1|TRBV10-3|-|TRBJ1-1
CAIRRPGQGMNTEAFF
TGTGCCATCAGACGACCTGGACAGGGGATGAACACTGAAGCTTTCTTT
>-|TRBV2|once|TRBJ2-7
CASSPRLEQYF
TGTGCCAGCAGTCCGCGCCTCGAGCAGTACTTC
>-|TRBV6-6|-|TRBJ1-2
CASSLAFGYTF
TGTGCCAGCAGTTTAGCCTTTGGCTACACCTTC
>-|TRBV18|-|TRBJ2-3
CASSPGGATTDTQYF
TGTGCCAGCTCACCGGGGGGGGCGACCACAGATACGCAGTATTTT
>-|TRBV4-1|-|TRBJ2-7
CASSQTRTRPLSEQYF
TGCGCCAGCAGCCAGACCAGGACAAGACCCCTCTCCGAGCAGTACTTC
>TRBD2|TRBV30|-|TRBJ2-1
CAWNSVGGYEQFF
TGTGCCTGGAATTCCGTGGGAGGGTATGAGCAGTTCTTC
>TRBD1|TRBV10-3|-|TRBJ1-2
CAISESYLRDRGLYYGYTF
TGTGCCATCAGTGAGTCCTATCTCCGGGACAGGGGACTTTACTATGGCTACACCTTC
>TRBD1|TRBV29-1|-|TRBJ1-2
CSVAVNRGTYGYTF
TGCAGCGTTGCCGTCAACAGGGGAACCTATGGCTACACCTTC
>TRBD1|TRBV24-1|once|TRBJ1-2
CATSDPDRGPTYGYTF
TGTGCCACCAGTGATCCGGACAGGGGCCCGACCTATGGCTACACCTTC
>TRBD1|TRBV18|-|TRBJ1-2
CASSPGQPYGYTF
TGTGCCAGCTCACCGGGACAGCCTTATGGCTACACCTTC
>-|TRBV7-2|-|TRBJ2-1
CASSLGRLLEQFF
TGTGCCAGCAGTCTAGGTAGACTCCTTGAGCAGTTCTTC
>TRBD1|TRBV28|-|TRBJ1-2
CASLRQGYGYTF
TGTGCCAGCCTAAGACAGGGCTATGGCTACACCTTC
>TRBD1|TRBV29-1|-|TRBJ2-5
CSVERQGAVNSGETQYF
TGCAGCGTTGAACGGCAGGGGGCAGTCAATAGTGGGGAGACCCAGTACTTC
>-|TRBV19|-|TRBJ1-5
CASREQSSNQPQHF
TGTGCCAGTAGGGAACAGAGTAGCAATCAGCCCCAGCATTTT
>TRBD1|TRBV27|-|TRBJ1-2
CASSPRDSRNYGYTF
TGTGCCAGCAGTCCCCGGGACAGCCGAAACTATGGCTACACCTTC
>-|TRBV6-5|-|TRBJ1-1
CASSYSGGAGVF
TGTGCCAGCAGTTACTCAGGGGGGGCGGGCGTCTTT
>TRBD2|TRBV5-6|-|TRBJ2-1
CASSLSEAGGSYNEQFF
TGTGCCAGCAGCTTGTCGGAAGCGGGAGGGTCCTACAATGAGCAGTTCTTC
>-|TRBV21-1|-|TRBJ1-1
CASRDRGFLNTEAFF
TGTGCCAGTAGGGACAGGGGTTTTCTTAACACTGAAGCTTTCTTT
>TRBD1|TRBV6-6|-|TRBJ2-1
CASSHTPGQGWYEQFF
TGTGCCAGCAGCCACACCCCGGGACAGGGGTGGTATGAGCAGTTCTTC